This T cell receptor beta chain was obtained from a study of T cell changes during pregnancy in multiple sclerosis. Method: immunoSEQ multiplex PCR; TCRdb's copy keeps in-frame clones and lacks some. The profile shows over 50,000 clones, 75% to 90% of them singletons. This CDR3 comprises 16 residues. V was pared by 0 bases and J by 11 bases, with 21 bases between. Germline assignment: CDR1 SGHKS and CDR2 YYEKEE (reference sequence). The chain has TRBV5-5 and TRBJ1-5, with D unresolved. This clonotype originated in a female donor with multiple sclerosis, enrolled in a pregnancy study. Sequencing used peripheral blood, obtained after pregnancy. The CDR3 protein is CASSLDSSGGSLAQHF. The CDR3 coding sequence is TGTGCCAGCAGCTTGGACAGTTCGGGAGGTTCACTTGCCCAGCATTTT.